The 25 T cell receptor beta chains below were found in one sample sequenced in a study of spatial heterogeneity in lung cancer. Time point denoted: sample taken at primary tumor resection. Whole RNA was taken from tumor, nontumor lung or frozen PBMC; it was then sequenced unsorted. TCRdb re-derived calls from the 5' RACE reads in MiXCR, one entry per CDR3 protein. This sample has around 13,000 distinct CDR3 sequences, with around 15% found just once. Sequencing was performed on PBMCs, taken at surgery. The receptors derive from a male donor with early-stage non-small cell lung cancer.

The J gene is TRBJ2-1, the V gene TRBV20-1; D might be TRBD2 (6 bases). With 5 bases removed from V and 0 bases from J, the gap between germline ends came to 14 bases. The CDR3 contains 15 residues. Germline-derived CDR1 and CDR2 are DFQATT and SNEGSKA (reference sequence). This CDR3 is CSAALPGSSYNEQFF. In DNA, the CDR3 is TGCAGTGCTGCCTTGCCCGGGAGCTCCTACAATGAGCAGTTCTTC.

This clonotype was detected a few times. The V gene is TRBV18, the J gene TRBJ2-5; D possibly corresponds to TRBD1 (6 bases). The V and J ends lost 0 bases and 4 bases respectively, with 12 bases between them. The CDR3 is 15 amino acids. Per germline, CDR1 KGHSH and CDR2 LQKENI. This CDR3 is CASSPPGTPGETQYF. DNA of the CDR3: TGTGCCAGCTCACCACCCGGGACACCCGGAGAGACCCAGTACTTC.

Here the CDR3 reads CASSQEPPGGGELFF. CDR3 DNA: TGTGCCAGCAGCCAAGAACCCCCCGGAGGCGGGGAGCTGTTTTTT. The rearrangement joins TRBV14 to TRBJ2-2; weak D call: TRBD2 (5 bases). With 0 bases removed from V and 7 bases from J, the gap between germline ends came to 12 bases. The CDR3 totals 15 residues. CDR1 SGHDN and CDR2 FVKESK come from the germline V gene.

This clonotype was counted between two and nine times. The chain couples TRBV6-6 to TRBJ2-3; D is uncertain. The CDR3 spans 13 residues. The ends were cut back, 2 bases at V and 0 bases at J, with 3 bases in the middle. Looked up from germline, CDR1 is MNHNY and CDR2 is SVGAGI (reference sequence). The CDR3 DNA follows: TGTGCCAGCAGTTACACAAGCACAGATACGCAGTATTTT. As protein: CASSYTSTDTQYF.

The table lists this clonotype with many counts. The chain has TRBV7-2 and TRBJ2-2; D is unclear. Germline CDR1 SGHTA, CDR2 FQGNSA. The V end was cut by 5 bases, the J end by 6 bases, with 7 bases between. This CDR3 contains 12 residues. The CDR3 is CASSPPSGELFF. The CDR3 region has the DNA TGTGCCAGCAGCCCTCCCTCCGGGGAGCTGTTTTTT.

The genes are TRBV14 and TRBJ2-4; D is tentatively TRBD1 or TRBD2 (5 bases each). The CDR3 loop spans 15 amino acids. CDR1 SGHDN and CDR2 FVKESK come from the germline V gene. V lost 0 bases, J lost 6 bases, and 12 bases lay in between. The CDR3: CASSQDWGYGNIQYF. The CDR3 DNA follows: TGTGCCAGCAGCCAAGATTGGGGGTATGGAAACATTCAGTACTTC.

This clonotype ranks as medium-sized (0.01 to 0.1%). This chain joins TRBV6-2 or TRBV6-3 and TRBJ2-3; 10 bases align to TRBD2. Looked up from germline, CDR1 is MNHEY and CDR2 is SVGEGT. CDR3 length: 18 residues. The ends lost 6 bases at V and 2 bases at J; junction bases unmatched: 14. The CDR3 region is CASSLKELAGRFTDTQYF. The CDR3 DNA is TGTGCCAGCAGCCTAAAGGAACTAGCGGGGAGATTCACAGATACGCAGTATTTT.

This clonotype appeared a few times. This chain joins TRBV24-1 and TRBJ1-5, with D unclear. The V end lost 3 bases, the J end lost 7 bases, and 12 bases lay between the germline ends. The CDR3 loop spans 14 amino acids. CDR1 and CDR2 (germline): KGHDR, SFDVKD. CDR3 amino acids: CATSDGVSGQPQHF. The CDR3, as DNA: TGTGCCACCAGTGATGGGGTATCGGGGCAGCCCCAGCATTTT.

CDR3 nucleotide sequence: TGTGCCACCAGTGATTTTGAAGAGACCCAGTACTTC. Translation: CATSDFEETQYF. The chain recombines TRBV24-1 with TRBJ2-5; D is unclear. The V and J ends lost 1 base and 3 bases respectively, with 2 bases between them. Germline V gene sequence: CDR1 KGHDR, CDR2 SFDVKD. The CDR3 is made up of 12 amino acids.

The gene calls are TRBV6-2 or TRBV6-3 and TRBJ1-3; weak D call: TRBD1 (5 bases). Looked up from germline, CDR1 is MNHEY and CDR2 is SVGEGT. V lost 6 bases, J lost 0 bases, and 12 bases lay in between. CDR3 length: 15 amino acids. This CDR3 is CASSHPTVSGNTIYF. DNA for the CDR3: TGTGCCAGCAGCCACCCGACAGTCTCTGGAAACACCATATATTTT.

This clonotype showed up many times. The chain couples TRBV2 to TRBJ2-1; TRBD1 or TRBD2 may be the D gene (5 bases each). Trimming took off 4 bases at V and 10 bases at J, with 14 bases between the two ends. The CDR3 totals 13 residues. CDR1 is SNHLY, CDR2 FYNNEI, per germline. CDR3 in amino acids: CASSAMGVGEQFF. The CDR3 DNA reads as TGTGCCAGCAGTGCGATGGGGGTGGGCGAGCAGTTCTTC. Together with reference TRBV2 and TRBJ2-1, the CDR3 gives the full variable domain: EPEVTQTPSHQVTQMGQEVILRCVPISNHLYFYWYRQILGQKVEFLVSFYNNEISEKSEIFDDQFSVERPDGSNFTLKIRSTKLEDSAMYFCASSAMGVGEQFFGPGTRLTVL.

J is TRBJ2-3 and V is TRBV18; 7 bases match TRBD2. Looked up from germline, CDR1 is KGHSH and CDR2 is LQKENI. Trimming cost V 2 bases and J 4 bases; bases outside gene matches: 3. CDR3 size: 14 residues. CDR3 DNA: TGTGCCAGCTCACCAGGACTAGTCTCAGATACGCAGTATTTT. It translates to CASSPGLVSDTQYF.

The table lists this clonotype with a few counts. The V call is TRBV28, the J call TRBJ2-6, with D tentatively TRBD1 or TRBD2 (5 bases each). Germline lookup yields CDR1 MDHEN and CDR2 SYDVKM. The length of the CDR3 is 14 residues. Trimming removed 6 bases at V and 4 bases at J, with 10 bases between. This chain's CDR3 is CASRLGTGANVLTF. CDR3 DNA: TGTGCCAGCAGATTGGGGACGGGGGCCAACGTCCTGACTTTC.

This clonotype was observed at least ten times. The chain uses TRBV29-1 and TRBJ1-4; no definite D call. This CDR3 comprises 11 residues. The germline V gene encodes CDR1 SQVTM and CDR2 ANQGSEA. DNA for the CDR3: TGCAGTACCGCCTTCGGGGAAAAACTGTTTTTT. The encoded protein is CSTAFGEKLFF.

This clonotype was seen a handful of times. The rearrangement joins TRBV28 to TRBJ2-7; the D call may be TRBD1 or TRBD2 (5 bases each). This CDR3 spans 11 amino acids. In germline, CDR1 is MDHEN, CDR2 SYDVKM. V was shortened by 9 bases and J by 2 bases, with 8 bases between the two germline ends. For the CDR3, the DNA is TGTGCCAGTCAGGGAGCCTACGAGCAGTACTTC. It codes for CASQGAYEQYF.

This clonotype was seen a few times. The J gene is TRBJ1-6, the V gene TRBV7-2; no clear D. The germline V gene has CDR1 SGHTA and CDR2 FQGNSA. The V gene lost 1 base and the J gene lost 10 bases, with 8 bases spanning the gap. There are 13 residues in the CDR3. The CDR3 spells CASSLDAGSPLHF. CDR3 nucleotides: TGTGCCAGCAGCTTAGATGCAGGATCACCCCTCCACTTT.

This clonotype occurred many times. This rearrangement joins TRBV28 to TRBJ2-2; the D gene is possibly TRBD2 (5 bases). The germline CDR1 and CDR2 sequences are MDHEN and SYDVKM. The ends were cut back, 7 bases at V and 1 base at J, with 13 bases in the middle. CDR3 size: 15 residues. The CDR3 region is CASTPGVGNTGELFF. CDR3 sequence (DNA): TGTGCCAGCACCCCCGGGGTGGGGAACACCGGGGAGCTGTTTTTT.

This clonotype was detected a few times. The rearrangement uses TRBV7-9 and TRBJ2-5; 8 nucleotides agree with TRBD2. The CDR3 contains 14 residues. Germline V lookup: CDR1 SEHNR, CDR2 FQNEAQ (reference sequence). With 3 bases clipped from V and 5 bases from J, the junction kept 5 bases outside the gene matches. CDR3 sequence (DNA): TGTGCCAGCAGCTTGGGCGGGAGGTCTGAGACCCAGTACTTC. This codes for CASSLGGRSETQYF.

There are a few counts of this clonotype. The chain couples TRBV7-8 to TRBJ1-6, with D unclear. Germline-derived CDR1 and CDR2 are SGHVS and FQNEAQ. The germline V and J ends were trimmed by 5 bases and 5 bases, with 13 bases remaining between them. The CDR3 extends over 15 amino acids. The CDR3 sequence is CASSVTPANNSPLHF. The DNA of the CDR3 is TGTGCCAGCAGCGTCACCCCAGCCAATAATTCACCCCTCCACTTT.

The J gene is TRBJ2-2, the V gene TRBV7-8; D perhaps matches TRBD2 (6 bases). V was trimmed by 5 bases and J by 6 bases, leaving 13 bases between them. The CDR3 runs 14 residues. Germline V gene data show CDR1 as SGHVS and CDR2 as FQNEAQ. As DNA, the CDR3 is TGTGCCAGCAGCGCGGGGCGGTCCCCCGGGGAGCTGTTTTTT. It yields the protein CASSAGRSPGELFF.

The table lists this clonotype with many counts. The genes are TRBV6-5 and TRBJ2-5, with D perhaps matching TRBD1 (5 bases). The CDR3 contains 14 residues. The ends were cut back, 5 bases at V and 4 bases at J, with 14 bases in the middle. Germline V CDR1 and CDR2: MNHEY, SVGAGI. The CDR3 loop reads CASSLGVGLETQYF. CDR3 coding DNA: TGTGCCAGCAGTCTAGGGGTAGGGCTAGAGACCCAGTACTTC.

This clonotype was counted only a few times. The genes are TRBV7-3 and TRBJ2-1; TRBD2 matches 9 bases. Germline lookup yields CDR1 SGHTA and CDR2 FQGTGA. The CDR3 spans 17 residues. With V trimmed by 5 bases and J by 3 bases, 11 bases remained unmatched. Written as DNA, the CDR3 is TGTGCCAGCAGCGCACCGGCGGGAGGGAGTCTCTACAATGAGCAGTTCTTC. Its protein is CASSAPAGGSLYNEQFF.

This clonotype was recorded a few times. This sequence joins TRBV5-1 and TRBJ2-5; TRBD2 agrees at 7 bases. With V trimmed by 4 bases and J by 1 base, 10 bases remained unmatched. Germline CDR1 is SGHRS and CDR2 is YFSETQ. The CDR3 is 16 amino acids. In nucleotides, the CDR3 is TGCGCCAGCAGCCCCATCAGGCGGGGGAGCCAAGAGACCCAGTACTTC. Translation gives CASSPIRRGSQETQYF.

This clonotype was seen at least ten times. V gene TRBV20-1 combines with J gene TRBJ2-3; D perhaps matches TRBD2 (7 bases). V was shortened by 6 bases and J by 1 base, with 14 bases between the two germline ends. The CDR3 runs to 14 residues. Germline V gene lookup returns CDR1 DFQATT and CDR2 SNEGSKA (reference sequence). CDR3 region: CSAHGGAGTDTQYF. CDR3 coding DNA: TGCAGTGCGCATGGGGGGGCCGGCACAGATACGCAGTATTTT.

This clonotype was recorded at least ten times. The chain uses TRBV5-3 and TRBJ2-1; 9 bases are a match to TRBD1. TRBV5-3 is an ORF; its function is uncertain. The CDR3 is made up of 17 amino acids. After removal of 10 bases from V and 9 bases from J, the junction contained 23 bases not matched to a gene. The CDR3 sequence is CALGGTGRPLLRSEQFF. In DNA, the CDR3 is TGTGCCCTTGGGGGGACAGGGAGACCCCTACTAAGGAGTGAGCAGTTCTTC.